One and the same sample provided the 15 T cell receptor beta chains below, sequenced in a study of T cells in Graves' hyperthyroidism and ophthalmopathy. Using RNA transcripts as the source, TCR beta CDR3 regions were amplified. First-round RT-PCR targeting the TCR CDR3 was performed with the HTBI primer set. TCRdb ran MiXCR on the multiplex PCR reads and lists one entry per CDR3 protein. The repertoire consists of approximately 400,000 distinct CDR3 sequences, with 15% to 19% occurring once and the leading ten covering approximately 30%. Sequencing was carried out using blood. The origin of the receptors is a woman between 18 and 29 years old with Graves' hyperthyroidism that later progressed to Graves' ophthalmopathy.

This clonotype was seen at least ten times. The chain employs TRBV11-1 and TRBJ2-1; 10 bases map to TRBD2. The CDR3 extends over 16 amino acids. Germline CDR1 is SGHAT and CDR2 is FQDESV (reference sequence). The V segment lost 0 bases and the J segment 7 bases; nucleotides outside the gene matches: 6. The CDR3: CASSLATGLAVNEQFF. Here the CDR3 DNA reads TGTGCCAGCAGCTTAGCGACTGGACTAGCGGTAAATGAGCAGTTCTTC.

Here the CDR3 DNA reads TGTGCCAGCAGCGCCGGGTCAGGGTTCATGAACACTGAAGCTTTCTTT. Encoded protein: CASSAGSGFMNTEAFF. The chain carries TRBV9 and TRBJ1-1; tentative D call: TRBD1 (5 bases). V was clipped by 3 bases and J by 0 bases, with 15 bases between them. The CDR3 loop spans 16 amino acids. Per germline, CDR1 SGDLS and CDR2 YYNGEE.

This clonotype was observed at least ten times. The CDR3 region has the DNA TGTGCCAGCAGGGACCAGGACGGGGCCGAGACCCAGTACTTC. Its translation: CASRDQDGAETQYF. The J gene is TRBJ2-5, the V gene TRBV2, with D possibly called TRBD1 or TRBD2 (5 bases each). The germline V gene encodes CDR1 SNHLY and CDR2 FYNNEI. The ends were cut back, 6 bases at V and 5 bases at J, with 16 bases in the middle. This CDR3 comprises 14 residues.

This chain uses TRBV14 with TRBJ2-7, with a weak D call TRBD2 (5 bases). V lost 4 bases to trimming and J lost 6 bases, with 19 bases between them. Germline V CDR1 and CDR2: SGHDN, FVKESK. The length of the CDR3 is 15 residues. The CDR3 loop reads CASSPDGLGGPEQYF. The DNA of the CDR3 is TGTGCCAGCAGCCCAGATGGGCTTGGCGGGCCCGAGCAGTACTTC.

The chain is built from TRBV19 and TRBJ2-1; 11 bases align to TRBD2. CDR1 LNHDA and CDR2 SQIVND come from the germline V gene (reference sequence). J was trimmed by 8 bases and V by 3 bases; bases with no gene match: 3. The CDR3 runs to 14 residues. In DNA form, the CDR3 reads TGTGCCAGTAGTATTTTAGCGGGAGGGGATGAGCAGTTCTTC. Translating it yields CASSILAGGDEQFF.

The sample holds a few counts of this clonotype. The chain links TRBV7-6 to TRBJ2-5; no reliable D call. This CDR3 has 13 amino acids. V dropped 5 bases and J dropped 6 bases, with 13 bases sitting between them. The germline gives CDR1 SGHVS, CDR2 FNYEAQ. CDR3 loop: CASSPSWSQTQYF. CDR3 DNA: TGTGCCAGCAGCCCGTCTTGGTCCCAGACCCAGTACTTC.

This clonotype came up many times. CDR3 region: CASSSGQGASYNEQFF. For the CDR3, the DNA is TGTGCCAGCAGCTCGGGACAGGGGGCCTCCTACAATGAGCAGTTCTTC. The chain uses TRBV11-2 and TRBJ2-1, with 12 bases matching TRBD1. This CDR3 has 16 residues. Germline-derived CDR1 and CDR2 are SGHAT and FQNNGV. The V segment lost 4 bases and the J segment 0 bases; nucleotides outside the gene matches: 1.

The chain combines TRBV10-3 with TRBJ2-3; 9 nucleotides match TRBD1. CDR1 and CDR2 from the germline V gene are ENHRY and SYGVKD. The trim removed 10 bases at V and 2 bases at J, leaving 4 bases unmatched. The CDR3 has 13 residues. Written as DNA, the CDR3 is TGTGCCAAACAGGGGGCACCCACAGATACGCAGTATTTT. This sequence encodes CAKQGAPTDTQYF.

There are many counts of this clonotype. The gene calls are TRBV27 and TRBJ2-1; D might be TRBD2 (6 bases). CDR3 length equals 14 residues. Trimming stripped 3 bases from V and 6 bases from J, with 12 bases between. Looked up from germline, CDR1 is MNHEY and CDR2 is SMNVEV (reference sequence). CDR3 in amino acids: CASSFRGTGNEQFF. The CDR3 DNA reads TGTGCCAGCAGTTTCCGCGGGACGGGCAATGAGCAGTTCTTC.

The chain is built from TRBV20-1 and TRBJ1-3; the D gene is possibly TRBD1 (5 bases). CDR3 length equals 14 residues. V lost 5 bases to trimming and J lost 0 bases, with 11 bases between them. CDR1 is DFQATT, CDR2 SNEGSKA, per germline (reference sequence). In DNA, the CDR3 is TGCAGTGCTCCGGACACTAACTCTGGAAACACCATATATTTT. Encoded protein: CSAPDTNSGNTIYF.

This clonotype was counted between two and nine times. The V gene is TRBV20-1, the J gene TRBJ2-5; no definite D call. The germline V gene has CDR1 DFQATT and CDR2 SNEGSKA (reference sequence). CDR3 size: 12 residues. Trimming stripped 3 bases from V and 3 bases from J, with 8 bases between. The CDR3 is CSASGPEETQYF. In DNA form, the CDR3 reads TGCAGTGCTAGCGGCCCTGAAGAGACCCAGTACTTC.

As for this clonotype: A much larger clone differs from this one at a single base, so this may be a read error. The chain combines TRBV18 with TRBJ2-1, with a possible D match to TRBD2 (6 bases). CDR3 length: 16 residues. Germline CDR1 KGHSH, CDR2 LQKENI. V was shortened by 0 bases and J by 9 bases, with 18 bases between the two germline ends. The CDR3 sequence: CASSPPAGTQDSEQFF. CDR3 bases: TGTGCCAGCTCACCACCGGCAGGGACTCAAGACAGTGAGCAGTTCTTC.

The chain is built from TRBV9 and TRBJ2-7, with 7 bases identical to TRBD2. The CDR3 runs to 15 residues. Germline assignment: CDR1 SGDLS and CDR2 YYNGEE. J lost 8 bases, V lost 4 bases, and 15 bases had no gene match. The CDR3 loop reads CASSLDGGSGKKQYF. The CDR3 DNA follows: TGTGCCAGCAGCCTCGACGGCGGGAGTGGCAAAAAGCAGTACTTC.

Many counts were recorded for this clonotype. V and J are TRBV28 and TRBJ2-5, with D possibly being TRBD1 (6 bases). Trimming left V 5 bases short and J 3 bases short, with 13 bases between. Germline-derived CDR1 and CDR2 are MDHEN and SYDVKM. The CDR3 runs to 14 residues. The CDR3 DNA follows: TGTGCCAGCAGTACTACAGGGTGGGAAGAGACCCAGTACTTC. This sequence encodes CASSTTGWEETQYF.

To note about this clonotype: At one of its ends the junction is not consistent with the germline gene, which may arise from a read error. The chain employs TRBV7-2 and TRBJ1-1; D is perhaps TRBD1 (5 bases). This CDR3 has 14 amino acids. In germline, CDR1 is SGHTA, CDR2 FQGNSA. The chain's CDR3 is CASSLGGPGTEAFF. The DNA of the CDR3 is TGCGCCAGCAGCTTGGGGGGTCCTGGCACTGAAGCTTTCTTT.